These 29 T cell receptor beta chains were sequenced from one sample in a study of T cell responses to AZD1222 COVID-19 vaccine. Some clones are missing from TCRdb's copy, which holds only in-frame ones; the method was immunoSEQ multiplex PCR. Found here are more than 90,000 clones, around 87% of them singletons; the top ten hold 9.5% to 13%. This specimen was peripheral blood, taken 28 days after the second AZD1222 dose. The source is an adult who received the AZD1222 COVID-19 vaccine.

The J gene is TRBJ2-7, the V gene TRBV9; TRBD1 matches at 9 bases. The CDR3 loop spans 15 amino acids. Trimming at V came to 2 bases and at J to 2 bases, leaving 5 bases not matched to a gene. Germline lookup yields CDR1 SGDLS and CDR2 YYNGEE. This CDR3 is CASSVGQGSPYEQYF. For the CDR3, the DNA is TGTGCCAGCAGCGTGGGACAGGGATCCCCCTACGAGCAGTACTTC.

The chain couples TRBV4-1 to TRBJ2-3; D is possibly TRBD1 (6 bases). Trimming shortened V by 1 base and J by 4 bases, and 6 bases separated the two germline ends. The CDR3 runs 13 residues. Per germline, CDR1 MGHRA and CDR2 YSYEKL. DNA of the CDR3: TGCGCCAGCAGCCAAGCAGGGGCAGATACGCAGTATTTT. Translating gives CASSQAGADTQYF.

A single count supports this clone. CDR3 amino acids: CASQGPSGIGTQYF. CDR3 in DNA: TGTGCCAGCCAGGGGCCCTCAGGGATCGGTACGCAGTATTTT. V usage is TRBV2 and J usage is TRBJ2-3; tentatively, D is TRBD1 (6 bases). CDR3 size: 14 residues. V gave up 8 bases and J gave up 8 bases, with 20 bases separating them. Germline V gene lookup returns CDR1 SNHLY and CDR2 FYNNEI.

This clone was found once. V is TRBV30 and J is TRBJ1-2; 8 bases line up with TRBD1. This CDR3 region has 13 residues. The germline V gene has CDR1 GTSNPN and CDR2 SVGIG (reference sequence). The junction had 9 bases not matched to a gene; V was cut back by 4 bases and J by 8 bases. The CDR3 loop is CAWTPGQGGGYTF. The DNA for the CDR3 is TGTGCCTGGACCCCCGGACAGGGAGGGGGCTACACCTTC.

CDR3 region: CATSREHNSNQPQHF. DNA for the CDR3: TGTGCCACCAGCAGAGAACACAATAGCAATCAGCCCCAGCATTTT. This rearrangement joins TRBV15 to TRBJ1-5, with no clear D. Trimming left V 0 bases short and J 0 bases short, with 6 bases between. Looked up from germline, CDR1 is LNHNV and CDR2 is YYDKDF (reference sequence). This CDR3 has 15 residues.

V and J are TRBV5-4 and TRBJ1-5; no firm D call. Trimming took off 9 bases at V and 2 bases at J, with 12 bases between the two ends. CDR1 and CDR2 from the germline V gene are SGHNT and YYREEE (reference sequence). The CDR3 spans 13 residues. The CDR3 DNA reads TGTGCCACCAAAAGGTGGGGCAATCAGCCCCAGCATTTT. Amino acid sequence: CATKRWGNQPQHF.

The CDR3 reads CASSLAAGDSEQYF. CDR3 coding DNA: TGTGCCAGCAGCTTAGCGGCAGGGGACAGCGAGCAGTACTTC. The chain has TRBV7-2 and TRBJ2-7, with TRBD1 matching 7 bases. Germline trimming cut 0 bases from V and 6 bases from J; bases unmatched to any gene: 5. Germline values: CDR1 SGHTA, CDR2 FQGNSA. The CDR3 runs 14 residues.

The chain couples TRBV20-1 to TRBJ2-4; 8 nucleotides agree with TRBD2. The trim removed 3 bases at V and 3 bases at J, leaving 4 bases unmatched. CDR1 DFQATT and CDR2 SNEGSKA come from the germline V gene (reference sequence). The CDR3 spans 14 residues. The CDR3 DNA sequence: TGCAGTGCTAGTTTTAGCGGGGTCAAAAACATTCAGTACTTC. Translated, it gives CSASFSGVKNIQYF.

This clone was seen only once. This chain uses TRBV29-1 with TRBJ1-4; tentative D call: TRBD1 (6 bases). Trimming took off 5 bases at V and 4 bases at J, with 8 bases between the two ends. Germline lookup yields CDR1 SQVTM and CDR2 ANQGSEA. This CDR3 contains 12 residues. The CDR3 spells CSVSRGNEKLFF. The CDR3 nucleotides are TGCAGCGTTAGCAGGGGTAATGAAAAACTGTTTTTT. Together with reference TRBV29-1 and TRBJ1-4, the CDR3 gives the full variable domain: SAVISQKPSRDICQRGTSLTIQCQVDSQVTMMFWYRQQPGQSLTLIATANQGSEATYESGFVIDKFPISRPNLTFSTLTVSNMSPEDSSIYLCSVSRGNEKLFFGSGTQLSVL.

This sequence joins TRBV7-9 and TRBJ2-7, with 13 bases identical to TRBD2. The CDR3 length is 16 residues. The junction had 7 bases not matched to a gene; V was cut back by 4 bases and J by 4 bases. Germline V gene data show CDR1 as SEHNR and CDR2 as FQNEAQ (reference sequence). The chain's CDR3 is CASSSWTSGSGYEQYF. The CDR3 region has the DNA TGTGCCAGCAGCTCATGGACTAGCGGGAGTGGTTACGAGCAGTACTTC.

The CDR3 loop is CASSSTGSNTGELFF. The CDR3 DNA reads TGTGCCAGCAGCTCCACGGGTTCGAACACCGGGGAGCTGTTTTTT. V gene TRBV7-3 combines with J gene TRBJ2-2; D is ambiguous. This CDR3 region has 15 residues. The germline gives CDR1 SGHTA, CDR2 FQGTGA. V lost 4 bases and J lost 0, with 9 bases in between.

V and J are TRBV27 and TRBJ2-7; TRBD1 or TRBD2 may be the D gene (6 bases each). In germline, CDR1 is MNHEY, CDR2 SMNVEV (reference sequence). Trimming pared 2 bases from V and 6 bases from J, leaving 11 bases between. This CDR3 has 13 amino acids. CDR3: CASSLGGRAEQYF. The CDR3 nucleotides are TGTGCCAGCAGTTTAGGGGGGCGGGCCGAGCAGTACTTC.

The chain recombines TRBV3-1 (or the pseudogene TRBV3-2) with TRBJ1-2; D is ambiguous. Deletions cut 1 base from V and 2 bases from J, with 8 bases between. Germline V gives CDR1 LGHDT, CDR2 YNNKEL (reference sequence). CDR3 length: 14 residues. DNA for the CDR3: TGTGCCAGCAGCCAAGGGGTACCCAACTATGGCTACACCTTC. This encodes CASSQGVPNYGYTF.

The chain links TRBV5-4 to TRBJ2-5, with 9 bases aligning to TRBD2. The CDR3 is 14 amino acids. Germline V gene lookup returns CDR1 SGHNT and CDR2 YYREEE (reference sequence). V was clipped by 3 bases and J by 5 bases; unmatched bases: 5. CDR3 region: CASSSPAGGETQYF. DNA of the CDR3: TGTGCCAGCAGCTCCCCCGCGGGGGGGGAGACCCAGTACTTC. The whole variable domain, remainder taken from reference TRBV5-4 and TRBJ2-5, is ETGVTQSPTHLIKTRGQQVTLRCSSQSGHNTVSWYQQALGQGPQFIFQYYREEENGRGNFPPRFSGLQFPNYSSELNVNALELDDSALYLCASSSPAGGETQYFGPGTRLLVL.

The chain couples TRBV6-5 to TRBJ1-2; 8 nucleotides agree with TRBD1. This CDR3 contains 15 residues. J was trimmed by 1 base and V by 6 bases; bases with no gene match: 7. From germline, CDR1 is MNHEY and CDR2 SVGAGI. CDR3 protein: CASRAGTGFNYGYTF. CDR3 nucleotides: TGTGCCAGCAGGGCCGGGACAGGCTTTAACTATGGCTACACCTTC.

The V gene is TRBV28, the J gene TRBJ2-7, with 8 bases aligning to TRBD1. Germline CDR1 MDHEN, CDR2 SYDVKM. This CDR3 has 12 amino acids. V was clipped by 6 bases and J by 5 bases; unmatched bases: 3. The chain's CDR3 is CASRRTGNEQYF. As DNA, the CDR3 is TGTGCCAGCAGAAGGACAGGGAACGAGCAGTACTTC. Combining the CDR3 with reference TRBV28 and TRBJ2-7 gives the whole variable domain DVKVTQSSRYLVKRTGEKVFLECVQDMDHENMFWYRQDPGLGLRLIYFSYDVKMKEKGDIPEGYSVSREKKERFSLILESASTNQTSMYLCASRRTGNEQYFGPGTRLTVT.

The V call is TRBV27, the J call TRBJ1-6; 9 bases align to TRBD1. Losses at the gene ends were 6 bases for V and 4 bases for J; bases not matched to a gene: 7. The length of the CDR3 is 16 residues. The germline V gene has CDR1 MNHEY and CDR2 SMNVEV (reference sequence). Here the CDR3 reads CASRLQGAWYNSPLHF. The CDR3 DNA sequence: TGTGCCAGCAGATTACAGGGGGCCTGGTATAATTCACCCCTCCACTTT.

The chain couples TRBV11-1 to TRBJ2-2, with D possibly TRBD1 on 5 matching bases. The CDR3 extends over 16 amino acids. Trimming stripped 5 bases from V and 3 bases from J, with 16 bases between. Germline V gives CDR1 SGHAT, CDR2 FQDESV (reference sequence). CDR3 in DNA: TGTGCCAGCAGCCGAGTGGGGCAGGAGTACACCGGGGAGCTGTTTTTT. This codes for CASSRVGQEYTGELFF.

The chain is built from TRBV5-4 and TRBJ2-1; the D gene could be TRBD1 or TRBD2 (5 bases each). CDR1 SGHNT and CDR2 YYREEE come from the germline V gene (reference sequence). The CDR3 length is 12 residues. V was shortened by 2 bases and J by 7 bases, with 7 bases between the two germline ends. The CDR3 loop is CASSLWGNEQFF. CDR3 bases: TGTGCCAGCAGCTTATGGGGGAATGAGCAGTTCTTC.

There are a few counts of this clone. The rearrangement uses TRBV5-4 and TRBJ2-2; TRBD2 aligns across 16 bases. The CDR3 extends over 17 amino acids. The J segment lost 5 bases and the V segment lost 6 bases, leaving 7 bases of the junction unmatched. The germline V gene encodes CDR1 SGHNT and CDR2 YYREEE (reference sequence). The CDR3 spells CASTPGLAGGLTGELFF. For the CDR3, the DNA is TGTGCCAGCACCCCGGGACTAGCGGGAGGGCTAACCGGGGAGCTGTTTTTT.

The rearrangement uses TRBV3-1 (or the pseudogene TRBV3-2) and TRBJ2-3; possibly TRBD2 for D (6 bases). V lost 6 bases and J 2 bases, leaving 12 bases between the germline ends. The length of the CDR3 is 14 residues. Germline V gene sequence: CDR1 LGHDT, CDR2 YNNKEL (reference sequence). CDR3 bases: TGTGCCAGCAGTGATAGCGGCCCCACAGATACGCAGTATTTT. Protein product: CASSDSGPTDTQYF.

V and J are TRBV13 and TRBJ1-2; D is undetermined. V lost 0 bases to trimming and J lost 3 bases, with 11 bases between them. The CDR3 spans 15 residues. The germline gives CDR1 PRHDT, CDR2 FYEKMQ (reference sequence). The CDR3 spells CASSLGNSAYYGYTF. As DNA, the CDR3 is TGTGCCAGCAGCTTAGGGAACAGTGCCTACTATGGCTACACCTTC.

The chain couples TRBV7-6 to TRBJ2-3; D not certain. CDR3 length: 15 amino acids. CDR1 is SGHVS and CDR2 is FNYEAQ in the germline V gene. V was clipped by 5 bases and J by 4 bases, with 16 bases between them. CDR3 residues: CASSDLLANPDTQYF. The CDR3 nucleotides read TGTGCCAGCAGCGACCTTTTGGCCAACCCAGATACGCAGTATTTT.

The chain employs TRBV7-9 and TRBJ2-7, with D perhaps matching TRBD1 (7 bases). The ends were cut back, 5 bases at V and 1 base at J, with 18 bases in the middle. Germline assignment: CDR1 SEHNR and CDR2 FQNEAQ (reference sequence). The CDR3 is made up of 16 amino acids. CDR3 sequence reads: CASSTGVGTLSYEQYF. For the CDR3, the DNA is TGTGCCAGCAGCACAGGGGTCGGGACTTTATCCTACGAGCAGTACTTC. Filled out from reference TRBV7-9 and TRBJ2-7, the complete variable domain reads DTGVSQNPRHKITKRGQNVTFRCDPISEHNRLYWYRQTLGQGPEFLTYFQNEAQLEKSRLLSDRFSAERPKGSFSTLEIQRTEQGDSAMYLCASSTGVGTLSYEQYFGPGTRLTVT.

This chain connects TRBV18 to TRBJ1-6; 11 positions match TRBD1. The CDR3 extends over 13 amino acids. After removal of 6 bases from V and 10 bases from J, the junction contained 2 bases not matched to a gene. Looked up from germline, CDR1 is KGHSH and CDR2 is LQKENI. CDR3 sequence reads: CASSGQGVSPLHF. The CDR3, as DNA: TGTGCCAGCTCGGGACAGGGGGTCTCACCCCTCCACTTT. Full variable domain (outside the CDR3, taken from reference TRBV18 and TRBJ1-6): NAGVMQNPRHLVRRRGQEARLRCSPMKGHSHVYWYRQLPEEGLKFMVYLQKENIIDESGMPKERFSAEFPKEGPSILRIQQVVRGDSAAYFCASSGQGVSPLHFGNGTRLTVT.

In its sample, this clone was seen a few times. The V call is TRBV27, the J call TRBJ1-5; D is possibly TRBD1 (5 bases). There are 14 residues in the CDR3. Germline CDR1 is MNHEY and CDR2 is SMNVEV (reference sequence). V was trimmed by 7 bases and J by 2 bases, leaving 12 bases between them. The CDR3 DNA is TGTGCCAGCACCGCGGGGGGGGGCAATCAGCCCCAGCATTTT. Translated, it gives CASTAGGGNQPQHF.

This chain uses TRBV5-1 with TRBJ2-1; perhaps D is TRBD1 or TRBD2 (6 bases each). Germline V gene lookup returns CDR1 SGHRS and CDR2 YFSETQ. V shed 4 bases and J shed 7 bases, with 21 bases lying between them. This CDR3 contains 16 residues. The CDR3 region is CASSTSRLGGMNEQFF. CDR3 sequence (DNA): TGCGCCAGCAGCACCTCTCGGCTAGGGGGGATGAATGAGCAGTTCTTC. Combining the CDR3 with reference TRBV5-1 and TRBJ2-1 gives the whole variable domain KAGVTQTPRYLIKTRGQQVTLSCSPISGHRSVSWYQQTPGQGLQFLFEYFSETQRNKGNFPGRFSGRQFSNSRSEMNVSTLELGDSALYLCASSTSRLGGMNEQFFGPGTRLTVL.

CDR3: CASSRPTQPQHF. In DNA, the CDR3 is TGTGCCAGCAGTAGACCGACTCAGCCCCAGCATTTT. V and J are TRBV28 and TRBJ1-5, with unresolved D. The V and J ends lost 5 bases and 6 bases respectively, with 8 bases between them. In germline, CDR1 is MDHEN, CDR2 SYDVKM. CDR3 length: 12 amino acids.

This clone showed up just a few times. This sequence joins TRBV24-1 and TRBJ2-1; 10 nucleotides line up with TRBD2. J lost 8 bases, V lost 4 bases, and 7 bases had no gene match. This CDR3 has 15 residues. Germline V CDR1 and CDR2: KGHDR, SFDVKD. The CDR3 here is CATSEPSGSVDEQFF. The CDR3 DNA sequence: TGTGCCACCAGTGAGCCTAGCGGGAGTGTTGATGAGCAGTTCTTC.